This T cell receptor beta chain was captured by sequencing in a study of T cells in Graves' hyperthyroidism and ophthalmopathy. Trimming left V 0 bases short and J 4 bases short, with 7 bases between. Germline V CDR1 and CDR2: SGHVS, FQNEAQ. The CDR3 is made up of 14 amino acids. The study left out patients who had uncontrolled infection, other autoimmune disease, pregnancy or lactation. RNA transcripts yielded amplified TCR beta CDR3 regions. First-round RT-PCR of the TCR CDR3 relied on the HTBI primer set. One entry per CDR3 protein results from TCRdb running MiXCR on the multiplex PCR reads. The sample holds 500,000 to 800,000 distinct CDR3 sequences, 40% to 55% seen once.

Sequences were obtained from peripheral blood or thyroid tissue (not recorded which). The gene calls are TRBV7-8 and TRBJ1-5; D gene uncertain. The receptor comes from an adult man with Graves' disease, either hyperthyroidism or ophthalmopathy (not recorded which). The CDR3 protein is CASSLASPNQPQHF. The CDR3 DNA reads TGTGCCAGCAGCTTAGCGAGTCCAAATCAGCCCCAGCATTTT.